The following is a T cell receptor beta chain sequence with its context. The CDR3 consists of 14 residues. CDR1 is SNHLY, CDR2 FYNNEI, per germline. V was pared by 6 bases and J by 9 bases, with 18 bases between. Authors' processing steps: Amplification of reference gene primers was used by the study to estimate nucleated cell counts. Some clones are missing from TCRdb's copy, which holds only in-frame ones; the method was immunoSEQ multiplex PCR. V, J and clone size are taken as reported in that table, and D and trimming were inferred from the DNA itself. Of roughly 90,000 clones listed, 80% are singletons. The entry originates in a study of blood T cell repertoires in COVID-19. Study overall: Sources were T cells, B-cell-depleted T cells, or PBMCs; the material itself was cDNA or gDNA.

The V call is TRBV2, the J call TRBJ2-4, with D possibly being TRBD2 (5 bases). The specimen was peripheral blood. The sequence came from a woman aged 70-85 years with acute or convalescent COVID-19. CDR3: CASSQLGSLGIQYF. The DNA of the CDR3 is TGTGCCAGCAGCCAACTAGGATCCCTTGGCATTCAGTACTTC.